This T cell receptor (beta chain) was documented in a study of T cell changes during pregnancy in multiple sclerosis. The repertoire was sequenced with immunoSEQ multiplex PCR; TCRdb's copy has only in-frame clones and lacks some. The sample yields tens of thousands of clones, less than 95% seen once. V was pared by 5 bases and J by 0 bases, with 6 bases between. Germline assignment: CDR1 SGHTA and CDR2 FQGNSA. This CDR3 region has 13 residues. The sequenced sample was peripheral blood, obtained in the first trimester of pregnancy. This chain uses TRBV7-2 with TRBJ2-3; D is undetermined. This receptor was obtained from a female donor in good health, enrolled as a control in a pregnancy study. CDR3 in amino acids: CASSPLSTDTQYF. The CDR3 nucleotides read TGTGCCAGCAGCCCCCTCAGCACAGATACGCAGTATTTT.